Each of the 12 T cell receptor beta chains below was sequenced from the same sample in a study of T cell responses to AZD1222 COVID-19 vaccine. Clones were read by immunoSEQ multiplex PCR, and TCRdb kept only the in-frame ones, dropping some. The data show tens of thousands of clones, around 89% seen once. The sample in question was peripheral blood, obtained 28 days after the second AZD1222 dose. The source is an adult who received the AZD1222 COVID-19 vaccine.

The chain uses TRBV30 and TRBJ1-3; possibly TRBD1 for D (6 bases). V was pared by 2 bases and J by 0 bases, with 14 bases between. Germline assignment: CDR1 GTSNPN and CDR2 SVGIG (reference sequence). The CDR3 totals 16 residues. The CDR3: CAWSFGTTFSGNTIYF. The CDR3 region has the DNA TGTGCCTGGAGTTTCGGGACAACCTTCTCTGGAAACACCATATATTTT.

The CDR3 region is CASSLEYRTGMSYNEQFF. CDR3 coding DNA: TGTGCCAGCAGCTTAGAGTACCGGACAGGGATGTCCTACAATGAGCAGTTCTTC. The V call is TRBV11-3, the J call TRBJ2-1, with TRBD1 identical over 8 bases. The CDR3 runs to 18 residues. With V trimmed by 0 bases and J by 1 base, 8 bases remained unmatched. Germline V gene lookup returns CDR1 SGHNT and CDR2 YENEEA.

The chain has TRBV3-1 (or the pseudogene TRBV3-2) and TRBJ1-1; D call uncertain. Germline-derived CDR1 and CDR2 are LGHDT and YNNKEL (reference sequence). Trimming pared 1 base from V and 8 bases from J, leaving 8 bases between. This CDR3 region has 12 residues. The CDR3 is CASSQAQSEAFF. The DNA of the CDR3 is TGTGCCAGCAGCCAAGCTCAGTCCGAAGCTTTCTTT.

The rearrangement joins TRBV5-8 to TRBJ2-5; D is ambiguous. The CDR3 consists of 14 residues. The germline V and J ends were trimmed by 2 bases and 5 bases, with 13 bases remaining between them. The germline gives CDR1 SGHTS, CDR2 YDEGEE. CDR3 amino acids: CASSFGQPHETQYF. In DNA form, the CDR3 reads TGTGCCAGCAGCTTCGGCCAGCCCCACGAGACCCAGTACTTC.

This chain joins TRBV19 and TRBJ1-5; D unresolved. The length of the CDR3 is 13 residues. The V gene lost 6 bases and the J gene lost 4 bases, with 10 bases spanning the gap. Looked up from germline, CDR1 is LNHDA and CDR2 is SQIVND (reference sequence). CDR3: CASRVKHNQPQHF. Here the CDR3 DNA reads TGTGCCAGTAGGGTCAAGCATAATCAGCCCCAGCATTTT.

V gene TRBV3-1 (or the pseudogene TRBV3-2) combines with J gene TRBJ2-7; 13 nucleotides match TRBD2. The V gene's germline CDR1 is LGHDT and CDR2 YNNKEL (reference sequence). The CDR3 is 17 residues long. With 4 bases clipped from V and 0 bases from J, the junction kept 6 bases outside the gene matches. As DNA, the CDR3 is TGTGCCAGCAGCCGAGGGACTAGCGGGGCCCTCTCCTACGAGCAGTACTTC. Its translation: CASSRGTSGALSYEQYF.

The genes are TRBV4-1 and TRBJ2-2, with D maybe TRBD2 (6 bases). This CDR3 has 14 amino acids. Germline CDR1 is MGHRA and CDR2 is YSYEKL. V lost 1 base and J 6 bases, leaving 9 bases between the germline ends. The CDR3 DNA sequence: TGCGCCAGCAGCCAAGGGCGGGAAGCCGGGGAGCTGTTTTTT. Translation: CASSQGREAGELFF.

The chain is built from TRBV7-8 and TRBJ2-5; the D gene is possibly TRBD2 (5 bases). The germline CDR1 and CDR2 sequences are SGHVS and FQNEAQ. Deletions cut 4 bases from V and 7 bases from J, with 13 bases between. The CDR3 is made up of 13 amino acids. CDR3 in amino acids: CASSSVGVGTQYF. CDR3 in DNA: TGTGCCAGCAGCTCCGTCGGGGTGGGGACCCAGTACTTC.

As for this clone: Other nucleotide sequences in the sample specify the same CDR3. The chain recombines TRBV30 with TRBJ1-5; D is unresolved. From germline, CDR1 is GTSNPN and CDR2 SVGIG (reference sequence). This CDR3 has 13 residues. Trimming shortened V by 0 bases and J by 0 bases, and 3 bases separated the two germline ends. Here the CDR3 DNA reads TGTGCCTGGAGTGTAGATAGCAATCAGCCCCAGCATTTT. Its translation: CAWSVDSNQPQHF.

This clone appeared a single time. This sequence joins TRBV4-1 and TRBJ1-1; D is undetermined. The germline V gene encodes CDR1 MGHRA and CDR2 YSYEKL. The CDR3 extends over 15 amino acids. Trimming stripped 0 bases from V and 3 bases from J, with 11 bases between. CDR3 loop: CASSQEGSWDTEAFF. CDR3 DNA sequence: TGCGCCAGCAGCCAAGAAGGATCATGGGACACTGAAGCTTTCTTT.

The chain links TRBV28 to TRBJ2-1; D gene unclear. CDR1 MDHEN and CDR2 SYDVKM come from the germline V gene. The V end was cut by 6 bases, the J end by 0 bases, with 27 bases between. CDR3 length: 20 amino acids. This CDR3 is CASSSPRLDRDFNSYNEQFF. DNA of the CDR3: TGTGCCAGCAGCAGCCCTCGACTTGATAGAGATTTTAACTCCTACAATGAGCAGTTCTTC.

V usage is TRBV28 and J usage is TRBJ2-1, with 10 nucleotides matching TRBD2. Germline V gene sequence: CDR1 MDHEN, CDR2 SYDVKM. J gave up 4 bases and V 6 bases, and 9 bases lay outside the gene matches. The CDR3 runs to 16 residues. The DNA for the CDR3 is TGTGCCAGCAGGAGCGGGAGGGCCGTAATATACAATGAGCAGTTCTTC. Its translation is CASRSGRAVIYNEQFF.